One sample yielded the 9 T cell receptor beta chains listed below, sequenced in a study of blood T cell repertoires in COVID-19. Repertoires were generated with immunoSEQ multiplex PCR, while TCRdb's copy carries only in-frame clones and drops some. The sample yields 45,000 or so clones, 80% to 90% seen once. The sequenced sample consisted of peripheral blood. Receptor source: a man between 65 and 80 years old with active COVID-19.

The chain has TRBV6-5 and TRBJ2-3; D possibly corresponds to TRBD2 (6 bases). V dropped 0 bases and J dropped 5 bases, with 9 bases sitting between them. The germline V gene encodes CDR1 MNHEY and CDR2 SVGAGI. The CDR3 consists of 14 residues. DNA for the CDR3: TGTGCCAGCAGTTACTCGACTAGTGAAGATACGCAGTATTTT. Translated: CASSYSTSEDTQYF.

V usage is TRBV28 and J usage is TRBJ1-1; 8 nucleotides line up with TRBD1. Germline V gives CDR1 MDHEN, CDR2 SYDVKM. The length of the CDR3 is 13 residues. V gave up 6 bases and J gave up 9 bases; unmatched junction bases: 9. In DNA, the CDR3 is TGTGCCAGCAGCCGGACCGGGACAGGTAAAGCTTTCTTT. It encodes CASSRTGTGKAFF.

The sample holds one count of this clone. The J gene is TRBJ1-3, the V gene TRBV6-6, with a possible D match to TRBD1 (5 bases). Trimming removed 7 bases from V and 4 bases from J, with 14 bases in between. The CDR3 has 14 residues. Germline V gene sequence: CDR1 MNHNY, CDR2 SVGAGI (reference sequence). CDR3 sequence reads: CASKSSGLGNTIYF. As DNA, the CDR3 is TGTGCCAGCAAATCGTCAGGGTTAGGAAACACCATATATTTT.

The rearrangement links TRBV18 to TRBJ2-5, with D possibly TRBD2 on 5 matching bases. V lost 3 bases and J lost 2, with 7 bases in between. The germline CDR1 and CDR2 sequences are KGHSH and LQKENI. The CDR3 has 13 residues. The CDR3 reads CASSPGNQETQYF. The CDR3 DNA sequence: TGTGCCAGCTCACCCGGGAATCAAGAGACCCAGTACTTC.

This chain links TRBV7-9 with TRBJ2-1; 9 nucleotides line up with TRBD1. Germline CDR1 SEHNR, CDR2 FQNEAQ (reference sequence). There are 15 residues in the CDR3. V gave up 1 base and J gave up 7 bases; unmatched junction bases: 5. This CDR3 is CASSLGNRGRNEQFF. DNA for the CDR3: TGTGCCAGCAGCTTAGGGAACAGGGGGCGAAATGAGCAGTTCTTC. Complete variable domain (other parts from reference TRBV7-9 and TRBJ2-1): DTGVSQNPRHKITKRGQNVTFRCDPISEHNRLYWYRQTLGQGPEFLTYFQNEAQLEKSRLLSDRFSAERPKGSFSTLEIQRTEQGDSAMYLCASSLGNRGRNEQFFGPGTRLTVL.

The V gene is TRBV6-6, the J gene TRBJ1-6; 8 positions agree with TRBD1. J was trimmed by 5 bases and V by 6 bases; bases with no gene match: 9. Germline values: CDR1 MNHNY, CDR2 SVGAGI (reference sequence). CDR3 size: 16 residues. CDR3: CASRTAPTGDNSPLHF. In DNA form, the CDR3 reads TGTGCCAGCAGAACCGCCCCGACAGGGGATAATTCACCCCTCCACTTT.

This sequence joins TRBV19 and TRBJ1-6; 8 bases line up with TRBD1. The CDR3 covers 13 residues. The germline CDR1 and CDR2 sequences are LNHDA and SQIVND (reference sequence). The junction had 3 bases not matched to a gene; V was cut back by 7 bases and J by 7 bases. CDR3 protein: CASTDRGNSPLHF. The DNA of the CDR3 is TGTGCCAGTACTGACAGGGGAAATTCACCCCTCCACTTT.

This clone occurred once. This sequence joins TRBV5-1 and TRBJ2-7; maybe TRBD2 (6 bases). Germline V gene sequence: CDR1 SGHRS, CDR2 YFSETQ. The V end lost 2 bases, the J end lost 6 bases, and 21 bases lay between the germline ends. The CDR3 is made up of 16 amino acids. The CDR3 DNA reads as TGCGCCAGCAGCTTCGGGATAGGGGCCGGACTACGCGAGCAGTACTTC. Protein product: CASSFGIGAGLREQYF.

The chain recombines TRBV20-1 with TRBJ2-7; 9 bases are shared with TRBD2. Germline trimming cut 3 bases from V and 2 bases from J; bases unmatched to any gene: 5. Germline V gene lookup returns CDR1 DFQATT and CDR2 SNEGSKA (reference sequence). This CDR3 is built from 14 residues. CDR3 DNA: TGCAGTGCTAGTCCGGGACTAGCCCCCTACGAGCAGTACTTC. Translation: CSASPGLAPYEQYF.